This T cell receptor (beta chain) was found in a study of cytomegalovirus exposure and HLA in healthy donors. PCR used 60 Vbeta primers and 13 Jbeta primers. Clones were read by immunoSEQ multiplex PCR, and TCRdb kept only the in-frame ones, dropping some. In the table there are roughly 180,000 clones, around 78% of which are singletons. The CDR3 covers 14 residues. CDR1 is SEHNR and CDR2 is FQNEAQ in the germline V gene (reference sequence). V trimming: 5 bases; J trimming: 4 bases; junction bases outside the gene matches: 3. The specimen sequenced was PBMCs. V gene TRBV7-9 combines with J gene TRBJ1-5; 9 nucleotides match TRBD1. This clonotype was sampled from a man younger than 35 in good health and CMV-seronegative. The CDR3 DNA sequence: TGTGCCAGCAGCCAGGGACAGGGAAATCAGCCCCAGCATTTT. Residues: CASSQGQGNQPQHF.